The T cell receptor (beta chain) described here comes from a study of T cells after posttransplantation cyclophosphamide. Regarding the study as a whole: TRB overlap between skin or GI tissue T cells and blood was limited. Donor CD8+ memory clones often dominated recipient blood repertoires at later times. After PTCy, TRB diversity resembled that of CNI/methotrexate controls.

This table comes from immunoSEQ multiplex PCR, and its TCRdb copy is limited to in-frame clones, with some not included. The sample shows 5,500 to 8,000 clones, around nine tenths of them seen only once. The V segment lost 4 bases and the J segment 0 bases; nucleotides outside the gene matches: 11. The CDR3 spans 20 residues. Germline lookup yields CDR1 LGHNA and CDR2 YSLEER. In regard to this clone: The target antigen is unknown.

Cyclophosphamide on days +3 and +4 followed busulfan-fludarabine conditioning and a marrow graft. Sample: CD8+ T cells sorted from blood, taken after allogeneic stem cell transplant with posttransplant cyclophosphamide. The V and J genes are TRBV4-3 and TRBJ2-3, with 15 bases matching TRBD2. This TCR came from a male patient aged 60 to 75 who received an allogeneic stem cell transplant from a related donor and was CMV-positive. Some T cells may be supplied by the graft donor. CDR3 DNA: TGCGCCAGCAGCCCCCTGGTGGGACTAGCGGGGGGTTATAGCACAGATACGCAGTATTTT. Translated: CASSPLVGLAGGYSTDTQYF.